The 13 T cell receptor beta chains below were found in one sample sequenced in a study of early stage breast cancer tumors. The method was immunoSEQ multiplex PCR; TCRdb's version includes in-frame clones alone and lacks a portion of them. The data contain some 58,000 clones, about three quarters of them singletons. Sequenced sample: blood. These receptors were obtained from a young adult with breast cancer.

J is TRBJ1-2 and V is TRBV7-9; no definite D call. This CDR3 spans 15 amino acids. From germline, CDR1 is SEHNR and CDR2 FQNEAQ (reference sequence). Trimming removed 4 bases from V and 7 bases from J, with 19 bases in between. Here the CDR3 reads CASSYYPASQGGYTF. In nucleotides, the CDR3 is TGTGCCAGCAGCTATTATCCCGCCAGTCAAGGTGGCTACACCTTC.

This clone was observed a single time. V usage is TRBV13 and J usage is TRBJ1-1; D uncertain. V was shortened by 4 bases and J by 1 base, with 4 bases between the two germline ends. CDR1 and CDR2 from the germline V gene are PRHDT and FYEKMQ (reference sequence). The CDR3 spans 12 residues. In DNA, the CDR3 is TGTGCCAGCAGCTACGAGAACACTGAAGCTTTCTTT. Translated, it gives CASSYENTEAFF.

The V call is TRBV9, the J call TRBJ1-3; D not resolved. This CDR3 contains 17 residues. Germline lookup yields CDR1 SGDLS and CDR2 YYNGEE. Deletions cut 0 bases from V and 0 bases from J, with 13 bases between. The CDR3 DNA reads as TGTGCCAGCAGCGTAGCGGAGGGTTTTAGCTCTGGAAACACCATATATTTT. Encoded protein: CASSVAEGFSSGNTIYF.

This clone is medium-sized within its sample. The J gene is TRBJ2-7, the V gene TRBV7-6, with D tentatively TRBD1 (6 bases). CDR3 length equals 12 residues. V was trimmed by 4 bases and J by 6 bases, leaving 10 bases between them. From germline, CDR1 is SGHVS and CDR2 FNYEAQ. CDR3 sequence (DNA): TGTGCCAGCAGCTATACCAGGGGCGAGCAGTACTTC. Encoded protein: CASSYTRGEQYF.

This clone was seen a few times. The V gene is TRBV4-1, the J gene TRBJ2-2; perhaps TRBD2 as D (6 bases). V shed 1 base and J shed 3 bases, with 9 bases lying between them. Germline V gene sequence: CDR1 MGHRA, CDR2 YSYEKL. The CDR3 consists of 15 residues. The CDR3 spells CASSQGGTYTGELFF. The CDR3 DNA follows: TGCGCCAGCAGCCAAGGGGGGACTTACACCGGGGAGCTGTTTTTT.

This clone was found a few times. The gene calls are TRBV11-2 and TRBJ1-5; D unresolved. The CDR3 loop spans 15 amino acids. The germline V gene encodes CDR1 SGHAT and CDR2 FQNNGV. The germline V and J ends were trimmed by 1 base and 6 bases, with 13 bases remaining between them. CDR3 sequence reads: CASSLVSTAGQPQHF. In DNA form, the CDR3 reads TGTGCCAGCAGCTTAGTATCTACCGCAGGTCAGCCCCAGCATTTT.

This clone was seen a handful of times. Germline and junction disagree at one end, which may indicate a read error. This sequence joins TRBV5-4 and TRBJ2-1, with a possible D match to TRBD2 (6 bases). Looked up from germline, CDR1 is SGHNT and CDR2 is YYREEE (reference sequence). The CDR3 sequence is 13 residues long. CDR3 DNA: TGTGCCAGCAGACGGGACTCCCACAATGAGCAGTTCTTC. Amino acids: CASRRDSHNEQFF.

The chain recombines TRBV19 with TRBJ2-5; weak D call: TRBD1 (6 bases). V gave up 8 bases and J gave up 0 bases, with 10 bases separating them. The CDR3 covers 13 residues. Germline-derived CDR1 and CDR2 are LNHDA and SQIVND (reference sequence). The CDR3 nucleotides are TGTGCCAGTCGTCAGGGGTACCAAGAGACCCAGTACTTC. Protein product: CASRQGYQETQYF.

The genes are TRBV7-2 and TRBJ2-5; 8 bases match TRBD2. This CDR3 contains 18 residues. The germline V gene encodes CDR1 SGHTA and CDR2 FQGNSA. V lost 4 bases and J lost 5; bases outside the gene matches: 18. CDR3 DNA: TGTGCCAGCAGCTCCCAGGTCGGGGGTCGCGGGAGGCCGGAGACCCAGTACTTC. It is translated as CASSSQVGGRGRPETQYF.

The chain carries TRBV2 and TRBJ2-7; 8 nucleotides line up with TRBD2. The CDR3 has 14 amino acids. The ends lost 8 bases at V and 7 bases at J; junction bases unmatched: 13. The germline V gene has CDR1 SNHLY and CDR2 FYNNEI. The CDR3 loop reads CASQAGVTMGEQYF. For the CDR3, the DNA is TGTGCCAGCCAAGCGGGAGTCACAATGGGGGAGCAGTACTTC.

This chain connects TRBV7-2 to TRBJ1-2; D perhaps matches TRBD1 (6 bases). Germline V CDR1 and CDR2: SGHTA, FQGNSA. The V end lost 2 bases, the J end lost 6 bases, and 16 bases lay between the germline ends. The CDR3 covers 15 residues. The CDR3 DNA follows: TGTGCCAGCAGCTTAACCCGGCGGGGGGCCCATGGCTACACCTTC. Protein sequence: CASSLTRRGAHGYTF.

The chain's CDR3 is CASRGRPSGANVLTF. The CDR3 bases are TGTGCCAGCAGGGGACGGCCCTCTGGGGCCAACGTCCTGACTTTC. The chain uses TRBV6-5 and TRBJ2-6; D might be TRBD1 or TRBD2, each matching 5 bases. Deletions cut 6 bases from V and 0 bases from J, with 9 bases between. CDR1 and CDR2 (germline): MNHEY, SVGAGI. The CDR3 runs 15 residues.

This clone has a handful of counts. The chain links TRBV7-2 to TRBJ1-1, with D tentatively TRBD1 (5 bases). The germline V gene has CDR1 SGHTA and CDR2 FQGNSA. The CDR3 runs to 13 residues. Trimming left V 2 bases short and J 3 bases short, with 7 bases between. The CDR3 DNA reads TGTGCCAGCAGCTTAACCAGGGACACTGAAGCTTTCTTT. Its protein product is CASSLTRDTEAFF.